The 25 T cell receptor beta chains below were found in one sample sequenced in a study of T cell repertoires in cytomegalovirus infection. A single record per CDR3 protein comes from TCRdb applying MiXCR to the reads. The top ten clones hold roughly 19% of a sample with about 280,000 distinct CDR3 sequences, 22% of them seen once. No antigen is known for these receptors. Sequenced here: cultured PBMCs, sampled from culture after CMV antigen stimulation. These receptors all come from a human donor in good health (CMV status not recorded). Some clones in this sample may be carry-over from other donors' samples.

There are many counts of this clonotype. The chain uses TRBV7-8 and TRBJ1-1, with D possibly TRBD1 on 6 matching bases. The CDR3 spans 15 residues. The V end lost 0 bases, the J end lost 4 bases, and 12 bases lay between the germline ends. Germline values: CDR1 SGHVS, CDR2 FQNEAQ. In DNA form, the CDR3 reads TGTGCCAGCAGCTTAGCGGCAGGGGTGGTCACTGAAGCTTTCTTT. Residues: CASSLAAGVVTEAFF.

The V and J genes are TRBV7-2 and TRBJ2-7; 7 bases map to TRBD1. Trimming took 5 bases from V and 9 from J; bases not matched to a gene: 16. CDR3 length: 15 residues. The V gene's germline CDR1 is SGHTA and CDR2 FQGNSA. CDR3 sequence reads: CASSLAGSTGSGQYF. DNA for the CDR3: TGTGCCAGCAGCCTTGCGGGTTCGACAGGGAGTGGGCAGTACTTC.

CDR3 sequence (DNA): TGTGCCAGCAGCGTAGCCCCTAGCGGGAGTTTGACAGATACGCAGTATTTT. Translating it yields CASSVAPSGSLTDTQYF. The rearrangement links TRBV9 to TRBJ2-3; the match to TRBD2 covers 10 bases. V shed 0 bases, J shed 3 bases, and the junction held 7 bases outside the gene matches. The CDR3 runs to 17 residues. In germline, CDR1 is SGDLS, CDR2 YYNGEE. Complete variable domain (other parts from reference TRBV9 and TRBJ2-3): DSGVTQTPKHLITATGQRVTLRCSPRSGDLSVYWYQQSLDQGLQFLIQYYNGEERAKGNILERFSAQQFPDLHSELNLSSLELGDSALYFCASSVAPSGSLTDTQYFGPGTRLTVL.

The chain carries TRBV6-2 or TRBV6-3 and TRBJ1-5; D is ambiguous. CDR3 length equals 14 residues. The germline CDR1 and CDR2 sequences are MNHEY and SVGEGT. The V and J ends lost 6 bases and 6 bases respectively, with 15 bases between them. CDR3 protein: CASSDPAMGQPQHF. CDR3 DNA sequence: TGTGCCAGCAGCGATCCAGCGATGGGTCAGCCCCAGCATTTT.

The V and J genes are TRBV6-5 and TRBJ2-1, with 10 bases fitting TRBD2. The CDR3 is 14 residues long. V trimming: 2 bases; J trimming: 5 bases; junction bases outside the gene matches: 0. Germline V gene lookup returns CDR1 MNHEY and CDR2 SVGAGI. In DNA form, the CDR3 reads TGTGCCAGCAGTTACAGCGGGAGGGACAATGAGCAGTTCTTC. The encoded protein is CASSYSGRDNEQFF.

This clonotype was observed a few times. The gene calls are TRBV4-3 and TRBJ2-2; D gene ambiguous. The length of the CDR3 is 15 residues. Deletions cut 1 base from V and 1 base from J, with 7 bases between. Germline CDR1 LGHNA, CDR2 YSLEER. The chain's CDR3 is CASSQAQVNTGELFF. The CDR3 DNA sequence: TGCGCCAGCAGCCAAGCGCAGGTGAACACCGGGGAGCTGTTTTTT.

The CDR3 protein is CASKAGTSYNEQFF. Here the CDR3 DNA reads TGTGCCAGTAAGGCAGGGACCTCCTACAATGAGCAGTTCTTC. The chain couples TRBV19 to TRBJ2-1, with D perhaps being TRBD1 or TRBD2 (5 bases each). The CDR3 covers 14 residues. Trimming cost V 7 bases and J 0 bases, with 10 bases left between them. Germline V lookup: CDR1 LNHDA, CDR2 SQIVND (reference sequence).

This clonotype was detected ten times or more. The rearrangement uses TRBV6-1 and TRBJ2-1; tentatively, D is TRBD2 (5 bases). Trimming removed 2 bases at V and 4 bases at J, with 18 bases between. This CDR3 contains 17 residues. Germline values: CDR1 MNHNS, CDR2 SASEGT. The DNA of the CDR3 is TGTGCCAGCAGTGAACAACCGGGGTGGACCCGGTACAATGAGCAGTTCTTC. Translated, it gives CASSEQPGWTRYNEQFF.

Remarks on this clonotype: A read error may be the cause here, since a much bigger clone is one base away. V is TRBV7-2 and J is TRBJ2-3; D is perhaps TRBD1 (5 bases). CDR1 is SGHTA and CDR2 is FQGNSA in the germline V gene. The CDR3 is 15 residues long. In nucleotides, the CDR3 is TGTGCCAGCAGCTTAAGCTCCTCCCCGACAGATGCGCAGTATTTT. Translating gives CASSLSSSPTDAQYF.

The chain has TRBV4-1 and TRBJ2-1, with 12 bases that match TRBD2. V was pared by 4 bases and J by 1 base, with 2 bases of the junction left unmatched. Germline V gives CDR1 MGHRA, CDR2 YSYEKL. The length of the CDR3 is 16 residues. The CDR3 nucleotides read TGCGCCAGCAGCCTCCTAGCGGGAGGGTCCTACAATGAGCAGTTCTTC. It is translated as CASSLLAGGSYNEQFF.

The chain employs TRBV3-1 and TRBJ2-7; D is unclear. Germline V gives CDR1 LGHDT, CDR2 YNNKEL (reference sequence). The CDR3 extends over 16 amino acids. Between the trimmed V and J ends, which lost 5 bases and 4 bases, there was a span of 21 bases. This CDR3 is CASSFRNRLGVYEQYF. DNA for the CDR3: TGTGCCAGCAGCTTTAGAAACCGTCTTGGCGTATACGAGCAGTACTTC.

This clonotype was recorded at least ten times. The chain carries TRBV7-2 and TRBJ2-3; tentative D call: TRBD2 (5 bases). This CDR3 comprises 18 residues. V lost 5 bases and J lost 0, with 21 bases in between. Germline CDR1 SGHTA, CDR2 FQGNSA. The CDR3 bases are TGTGCCAGCAGCCCGAAGGACGCGCGGGCGAAAAGCACAGATACGCAGTATTTT. Amino acid sequence: CASSPKDARAKSTDTQYF.

In this sample, this clonotype turned up a few times. This chain uses TRBV18 with TRBJ2-2, with 10 bases fitting TRBD1. Germline CDR1 and CDR2: KGHSH and LQKENI. V was pared by 3 bases and J by 6 bases, with 10 bases of the junction left unmatched. The CDR3 consists of 17 residues. CDR3: CASSPTTPGQGAGELFF. CDR3 DNA: TGTGCCAGCTCACCCACCACTCCAGGACAGGGGGCCGGGGAGCTGTTTTTT.

This clonotype has ten or more counts. The genes are TRBV7-9 and TRBJ2-7, with unresolved D. V was cut by 3 bases and J by 3 bases, with 6 bases left in between. The CDR3 consists of 12 residues. Per germline, CDR1 SEHNR and CDR2 FQNEAQ (reference sequence). The CDR3 DNA follows: TGTGCCAGCAGCTTTTCTAACTACGAGCAGTACGTC. As protein: CASSFSNYEQYV.

This clonotype was observed a few times. The rearrangement links TRBV11-2 to TRBJ2-3; D is undetermined. Germline assignment: CDR1 SGHAT and CDR2 FQNNGV. Trimming removed 3 bases from V and 2 bases from J, with 6 bases in between. The CDR3 loop spans 13 amino acids. CDR3 nucleotides: TGTGCCAGCAGCTTCTGGGACACAGATACGCAGTATTTT. Protein: CASSFWDTDTQYF.

The sample holds a few counts of this clonotype. This CDR3 is CATSQAESPNTGELFF. The CDR3 region has the DNA TGTGCCACCAGTCAGGCCGAGTCCCCGAACACCGGGGAGCTGTTTTTT. V usage is TRBV24-1 and J usage is TRBJ2-2; D remains unclear. V was pared by 6 bases and J by 0 bases, with 13 bases between. CDR3 size: 16 residues. Per the germline V gene, CDR1 is KGHDR and CDR2 is SFDVKD.

The CDR3 here is CASSFTAGGPTGELFF. CDR3 sequence (DNA): TGTGCCAGCAGTTTTACAGCGGGAGGGCCCACCGGGGAGCTGTTTTTT. V and J are TRBV6-5 and TRBJ2-2, with 10 bases lining up with TRBD2. V lost 4 bases to trimming and J lost 4 bases; unmatched junction nucleotides: 6. CDR3 size: 16 residues. In germline, CDR1 is MNHEY, CDR2 SVGAGI.

This rearrangement joins TRBV11-3 to TRBJ2-1; 14 nucleotides line up with TRBD2. The CDR3 has 15 residues. Germline V CDR1 and CDR2: SGHNT, YENEEA. V was clipped by 5 bases and J by 8 bases; unmatched bases: 5. The CDR3 loop is CASSGTSGSWDEQFF. DNA of the CDR3: TGTGCCAGCAGCGGGACTAGCGGGAGTTGGGATGAGCAGTTCTTC. The variable domain in full, with the rest retrieved from reference TRBV11-3 and TRBJ2-1, is EAGVVQSPRYKIIEKKQPVAFWCNPISGHNTLYWYLQNLGQGPELLIRYENEEAVDDSQLPKDRFSAERLKGVDSTLKIQPAELGDSAVYLCASSGTSGSWDEQFFGPGTRLTVL.

This clonotype turned up a few times. V is TRBV12-3 or TRBV12-4 and J is TRBJ2-5, with TRBD2 matching over 8 bases. The CDR3 has 17 amino acids. V shed 6 bases and J 2 bases; nucleotides not matched to a gene: 14. DNA of the CDR3: TGTGCCAGCAGAAAATCTACGGGGGGGAGGGAACAAGAGACCCAGTACTTC. Translated: CASRKSTGGREQETQYF.

J is TRBJ1-5 and V is TRBV6-1; D uncertain. Germline V gene data show CDR1 as MNHNS and CDR2 as SASEGT. Trimming pared 4 bases from V and 0 bases from J, leaving 13 bases between. The CDR3 totals 16 residues. The CDR3 spells CASSGFGIDSNQPQHF. In DNA form, the CDR3 reads TGTGCCAGCAGTGGATTTGGTATTGATAGCAATCAGCCCCAGCATTTT.

The CDR3 coding sequence is TGTGCCAGCAGCTCGGGAACAGTACCCACCTACGAGCAGTACTTC. Protein: CASSSGTVPTYEQYF. This chain links TRBV27 with TRBJ2-7; D may be TRBD2 (5 bases). Trimming took off 6 bases at V and 2 bases at J, with 17 bases between the two ends. CDR3 length: 15 residues. Germline values: CDR1 MNHEY, CDR2 SMNVEV (reference sequence).

This sequence joins TRBV18 and TRBJ1-1; D gene ambiguous. The CDR3 extends over 13 amino acids. Germline CDR1 and CDR2: KGHSH and LQKENI. The germline V and J ends were trimmed by 0 bases and 6 bases, with 8 bases remaining between them. The CDR3 coding sequence is TGTGCCAGCTCACCACCGTTTGTCGCTGAAGCTTTCTTT. Its protein product is CASSPPFVAEAFF.

This chain links TRBV6-2 or TRBV6-3 with TRBJ2-3; TRBD2 agrees at 14 bases. Germline CDR1 reads MNHEY; CDR2 reads SVGEGT. The junction had 13 bases not matched to a gene; V was cut back by 0 bases and J by 5 bases. The CDR3 runs to 20 residues. DNA of the CDR3: TGTGCCAGCAGTTACTCGGTCCGCGGACTAGCGGGAGGAGATAGAGATACGCAGTATTTT. Its protein is CASSYSVRGLAGGDRDTQYF.

This clonotype appeared a few times. The V call is TRBV28, the J call TRBJ1-6; unclear D gene. The CDR3 covers 13 residues. The germline CDR1 and CDR2 sequences are MDHEN and SYDVKM. V was clipped by 6 bases and J by 9 bases, with 12 bases between them. CDR3 DNA sequence: TGTGCCAGCAGCCCACAGCTCTCTTCACCCCTCCACTTT. Protein product: CASSPQLSSPLHF.

A few counts support this clonotype. The V gene is TRBV19, the J gene TRBJ1-1; D gene ambiguous. This CDR3 has 13 residues. The germline V gene has CDR1 LNHDA and CDR2 SQIVND (reference sequence). Trimming removed 3 bases from V and 0 bases from J, with 5 bases in between. The CDR3 region is CASSITMNTEAFF. CDR3 sequence (DNA): TGTGCCAGTAGTATTACTATGAACACTGAAGCTTTCTTT.